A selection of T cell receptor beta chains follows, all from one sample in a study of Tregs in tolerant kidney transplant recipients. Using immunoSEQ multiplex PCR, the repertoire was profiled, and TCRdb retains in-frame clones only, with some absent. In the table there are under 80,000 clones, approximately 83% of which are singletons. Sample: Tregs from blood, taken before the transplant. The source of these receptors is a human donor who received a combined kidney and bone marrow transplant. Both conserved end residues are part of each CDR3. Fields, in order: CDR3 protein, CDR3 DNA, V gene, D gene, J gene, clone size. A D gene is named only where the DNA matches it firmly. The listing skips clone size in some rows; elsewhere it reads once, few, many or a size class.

CDR3: CASTFDRNLGDEQFF
DNA: TGCGCCAGCACTTTCGACAGGAACCTAGGGGATGAGCAGTTCTTC
V: TRBV10-2
D: NA
J: TRBJ2-1
size: NA

CDR3: CASSVDLTEKGSGNTIYF
DNA: TGTGCCAGCAGCGTAGATTTGACCGAGAAAGGGTCCGGAAACACCATATATTTT
V: TRBV9
D: NA
J: TRBJ1-3
size: NA

CDR3: CASTPGQWETQYF
DNA: TGCGCCAGCACTCCGGGACAGTGGGAGACCCAGTACTTC
V: TRBV10-2
D: TRBD1
J: TRBJ2-5
size: once

CDR3: CASTPWASTDTQYF
DNA: TGTGCCAGCACCCCCTGGGCTAGCACAGATACGCAGTATTTT
V: TRBV11-2
D: NA
J: TRBJ2-3
size: once

CDR3: CASSSLDRGWGGYTF
DNA: TGTGCCAGCAGTTCCCTGGACAGGGGTTGGGGTGGCTACACCTTC
V: TRBV6-5
D: TRBD1
J: TRBJ1-2
size: few

CDR3: CASHSGGSSGNTIYF
DNA: TGCGCCAGCCACTCGGGGGGTAGCTCTGGAAACACCATATATTTT
V: TRBV5-1
D: NA
J: TRBJ1-3
size: NA

CDR3: CASTSRAQRGGVHEQYF
DNA: TGTGCCAGCACTTCTAGGGCCCAAAGGGGCGGGGTCCACGAGCAGTACTTC
V: TRBV27
D: NA
J: TRBJ2-7
size: NA

CDR3: CASSPFRDGEAFF
DNA: TGTGCCAGCTCACCTTTTAGGGACGGTGAAGCTTTCTTT
V: TRBV18
D: NA
J: TRBJ1-1
size: NA

CDR3: CASSLDRPPYYEQYF
DNA: TGCGCCAGCAGCCTGGACAGGCCCCCCTACTACGAGCAGTACTTC
V: TRBV5-1
D: TRBD1
J: TRBJ2-7
size: NA

CDR3: CASSLRNYRVFF
DNA: TGTGCCAGCAGTTTAAGGAACTATAGGGTGTTTTTT
V: TRBV28
D: NA
J: TRBJ1-4
size: NA

CDR3: CASSEGQYGYTF
DNA: TGTGCCAGCAGTGAAGGGCAATATGGCTACACCTTC
V: TRBV2
D: NA
J: TRBJ1-2
size: NA

CDR3: CASSQERRGHRTDTQYF
DNA: TGTGCCAGCAGCCAAGAAAGGCGTGGACACCGCACAGATACGCAGTATTTT
V: TRBV14
D: NA
J: TRBJ2-3
size: NA

CDR3: CATSRDRAARYEQYF
DNA: TGTGCCACCAGCAGAGATAGGGCAGCTCGTTACGAGCAGTACTTC
V: TRBV15
D: NA
J: TRBJ2-7
size: NA

CDR3: CASSLPGRDQPQHF
DNA: TGTGCCAGCAGCTTACCCGGACGCGATCAGCCCCAGCATTTT
V: TRBV5-4
D: NA
J: TRBJ1-5
size: NA

CDR3: CASSPGQGHSGANVLTF
DNA: TGTGCCAGTAGTCCGGGACAGGGCCACTCTGGGGCCAACGTCCTGACTTTC
V: TRBV19
D: TRBD1
J: TRBJ2-6
size: NA

CDR3: CAWKRQGWGQETQYF
DNA: TGTGCCTGGAAAAGACAGGGATGGGGCCAAGAGACCCAGTACTTC
V: TRBV30
D: TRBD1
J: TRBJ2-5
size: NA